This TCR beta chain was sequenced in a study of radiotherapy plus CTLA-4 blockade in lung cancer. The data were produced by immunoSEQ multiplex PCR, yet TCRdb's version contains in-frame clones alone and is incomplete. The data contain some 38,000 clones, about 68% of them singletons. Points from the study as a whole: Interferon-beta and early blood T cell clone dynamics reportedly predicted response best.

Focal radiation with ipilimumab CTLA-4 blockade was given to patients with chemo-refractory metastatic non-small-cell lung cancer. Trimming removed 4 bases from V and 5 bases from J; junction bases left unmatched: 17. The CDR3 has 19 residues. Germline V gives CDR1 SGHTA, CDR2 FQGNSA. As regards this clone: Its antigen is not identified.

The V and J genes are TRBV7-2 and TRBJ2-7; TRBD2 matches 13 bases. Material: peripheral blood, obtained from a patient treated with radiotherapy plus ipilimumab. The TCR was taken from a human donor with non-small cell lung cancer who had stable disease on radiotherapy plus ipilimumab. CDR3 sequence: CASSSNQTSGGAGIHEQYF. The DNA of the CDR3 is TGTGCCAGCAGCTCAAACCAAACTAGCGGGGGGGCCGGTATCCACGAGCAGTACTTC.